The present TCR beta chain was sequenced within a study of blood T cell repertoires in COVID-19. Study details: Sources were T cells, B-cell-depleted T cells, or PBMCs; the material itself was cDNA or gDNA.

This CDR3 comprises 14 residues. CDR1 and CDR2 (germline): MDHEN, SYDVKM. With 4 bases clipped from V and 4 bases from J, the junction kept 3 bases outside the gene matches. Original data processing: Cell counts per sample came from amplifying reference gene primers. Assay: immunoSEQ multiplex PCR; the TCRdb copy retains only in-frame clones and omits some. V and J calls and clone size are copied from that table; D and trimming were computed from the DNA. The data contain some 55,000 clones, around 83% of them seen just once; the ten biggest clones take up 1.9%. The J gene is TRBJ1-3, the V gene TRBV28; 8 bases are a match to TRBD1. Sequenced material: peripheral blood. This sequence was found in a woman aged 55-75 years with acute or convalescent COVID-19. CDR3 nucleotides: TGTGCCAGCAGTTCGAGGACAGGGGGAAACACCATATATTTT. Residues: CASSSRTGGNTIYF. Full variable domain (rest looked up from reference TRBV28 and TRBJ1-3): DVKVTQSSRYLVKRTGEKVFLECVQDMDHENMFWYRQDPGLGLRLIYFSYDVKMKEKGDIPEGYSVSREKKERFSLILESASTNQTSMYLCASSSRTGGNTIYFGEGSWLTVV.